The clone carrying this T cell receptor (beta chain) has a single count. The protocol was immunoSEQ multiplex PCR, while the TCRdb copy is restricted to in-frame clones and leaves out a portion. This sample has roughly 56,000 clones, with about 95% found just once. The junction had 7 bases not matched to a gene; V was cut back by 8 bases and J by 1 base. This CDR3 spans 14 amino acids. The germline V gene has CDR1 SGDLS and CDR2 YYNGEE. The sample is drawn from a study of technical replicates of blood from a few donors. This clonotype was sampled from a human donor in good health. Some clones in this sample may be carry-over from other donors' samples. Sequenced material: PBMCs. The chain couples TRBV9 to TRBJ2-5, with 8 bases that match TRBD1. CDR3 DNA: TGTGCCAGTGGACAGGGCCCTACCCAAGAGACCCAGTACTTC. Residues: CASGQGPTQETQYF.